Listed below are T cell receptor beta chains from one sample, sequenced in a study of cytomegalovirus exposure and HLA in healthy donors. Profiled with immunoSEQ multiplex PCR; TCRdb holds only in-frame clones, not every one. The sample lists over 150,000 clones, 60% to 80% occurring once. The sample taken for sequencing was PBMCs. These receptors were collected from a woman aged 30 to 39 in good health and CMV-seronegative. Each CDR3 is given with its conserved first and last residue. The order of the fields is clone size, J gene, D gene, V gene, CDR3 protein, CDR3 DNA. The D gene is left open where the match is weak. Clone size is stated in some rows and not others, as once, few, many or a class when expanded.

abundance: NA
j_gene: TRBJ1-1
d_gene: NA
v_gene: TRBV7-9
CDR3aa: CASSYETKGLFF
CDR3nt: TGTGCCAGCAGCTATGAAACGAAGGGGCTCTTCTTT

abundance: NA
j_gene: TRBJ2-7
d_gene: TRBD2
v_gene: TRBV27
CDR3aa: CASSLLAGVNEQYF
CDR3nt: TGTGCCAGCAGTTTGCTAGCGGGAGTCAACGAGCAGTACTTC

abundance: NA
j_gene: TRBJ2-1
d_gene: NA
v_gene: TRBV27
CDR3aa: CASSFSAGETYNEQFF
CDR3nt: TGTGCCAGCAGTTTCAGTGCGGGCGAAACCTACAATGAGCAGTTCTTC

abundance: NA
j_gene: TRBJ1-2
d_gene: NA
v_gene: TRBV9
CDR3aa: CASSGETVDGYTF
CDR3nt: TGTGCCAGCAGCGGAGAGACAGTCGATGGCTACACCTTC

abundance: NA
j_gene: TRBJ2-7
d_gene: NA
v_gene: TRBV18
CDR3aa: CASSPQVSGRNSYEQYF
CDR3nt: TGTGCCAGCTCACCACAAGTCAGCGGTAGAAACTCCTACGAGCAGTACTTC

abundance: once
j_gene: TRBJ2-5
d_gene: NA
v_gene: TRBV28
CDR3aa: CASSLISFGGKETQYF
CDR3nt: TGTGCCAGCAGTTTAATTTCGTTTGGGGGCAAAGAGACCCAGTACTTC

abundance: NA
j_gene: TRBJ1-2
d_gene: TRBD1
v_gene: TRBV6-1
CDR3aa: CASSESGGSCGYTF
CDR3nt: TGTGCCAGCAGCGAATCAGGGGGTAGTTGTGGCTACACCTTC

abundance: few
j_gene: TRBJ1-2
d_gene: TRBD1
v_gene: TRBV7-9
CDR3aa: CASSSHILDRVNGYTF
CDR3nt: TGTGCCAGCAGCTCCCACATACTTGACAGGGTAAATGGCTACACCTTC

abundance: NA
j_gene: TRBJ1-1
d_gene: NA
v_gene: TRBV9
CDR3aa: CASSRQTTNTEAFF
CDR3nt: TGTGCCAGCAGTCGACAGACCACGAACACTGAAGCTTTCTTT

abundance: NA
j_gene: TRBJ1-6
d_gene: NA
v_gene: TRBV6-6
CDR3aa: CASSYPGHLTSPLHF
CDR3nt: TGTGCCAGCAGTTACCCGGGACATTTGACTTCACCCCTCCACTTT

abundance: NA
j_gene: TRBJ1-2
d_gene: TRBD1
v_gene: TRBV5-4
CDR3aa: CASSMDRSTDGYTF
CDR3nt: TGTGCCAGCAGCATGGACAGGAGTACGGATGGCTACACCTTC

abundance: few
j_gene: TRBJ2-3
d_gene: NA
v_gene: TRBV6-5
CDR3aa: CASSYSRDFTDTQYF
CDR3nt: TGTGCCAGCAGTTACTCAAGAGATTTCACAGATACGCAGTATTTT

abundance: few
j_gene: TRBJ2-7
d_gene: NA
v_gene: TRBV30
CDR3aa: CAWSTRYEQYF
CDR3nt: TGTGCCTGGAGTACACGATACGAGCAGTACTTC

abundance: few
j_gene: TRBJ1-2
d_gene: NA
v_gene: TRBV28
CDR3aa: CASSPHVGVRGYTF
CDR3nt: TGTGCCAGCAGTCCCCACGTAGGGGTGAGGGGCTACACCTTC

abundance: NA
j_gene: TRBJ1-1
d_gene: NA
v_gene: TRBV13
CDR3aa: CASSLGAPEALF
CDR3nt: TGTGCCAGCAGCTTAGGAGCTCCTGAAGCTCTCTTT

abundance: NA
j_gene: TRBJ2-5
d_gene: NA
v_gene: TRBV15
CDR3aa: CATSRARVRRQETQYF
CDR3nt: TGTGCCACCAGCAGGGCCAGAGTCAGGAGGCAAGAGACCCAGTACTTC

abundance: NA
j_gene: TRBJ1-5
d_gene: TRBD1
v_gene: TRBV2
CDR3aa: CASSGDSIYQPQHF
CDR3nt: TGTGCCAGCAGTGGGGACAGTATTTATCAGCCCCAGCATTTT

abundance: NA
j_gene: TRBJ1-4
d_gene: NA
v_gene: TRBV19
CDR3aa: CATRGTNEKLFF
CDR3nt: TGTGCCACCCGGGGAACTAATGAAAAACTGTTTTTT

abundance: NA
j_gene: TRBJ2-7
d_gene: TRBD1
v_gene: TRBV5-1
CDR3aa: CASSLDGRTGINEQYF
CDR3nt: TGCGCCAGCAGCTTGGATGGAAGGACAGGGATCAACGAGCAGTACTTC

abundance: NA
j_gene: TRBJ2-7
d_gene: NA
v_gene: TRBV28
CDR3aa: CASSLAGLRSYEQYF
CDR3nt: TGTGCCAGCAGTTTGGCCGGGTTACGATCCTACGAGCAGTACTTC

abundance: NA
j_gene: TRBJ2-1
d_gene: TRBD2
v_gene: TRBV19
CDR3aa: CASKLLAGVEQFF
CDR3nt: TGTGCCAGTAAGTTACTAGCGGGAGTTGAGCAGTTCTTC

abundance: NA
j_gene: TRBJ1-2
d_gene: NA
v_gene: TRBV7-3
CDR3aa: CASSLSIVGGGYTF
CDR3nt: TGTGCCAGCAGCTTATCGATCGTCGGGGGTGGCTACACCTTC

abundance: few
j_gene: TRBJ1-5
d_gene: NA
v_gene: TRBV15
CDR3aa: CATSRDRGSPQHF
CDR3nt: TGTGCCACCAGCAGAGATCGCGGGAGCCCCCAGCATTTT

abundance: once
j_gene: TRBJ2-3
d_gene: TRBD2
v_gene: TRBV4-1
CDR3aa: CASSQDRSGGYTDTQYF
CDR3nt: TGCGCCAGCAGCCAAGATCGGAGCGGGGGATACACAGATACGCAGTATTTT

abundance: NA
j_gene: TRBJ1-2
d_gene: NA
v_gene: TRBV13
CDR3aa: CASSIGRWLSYGYTF
CDR3nt: TGTGCCAGCAGCATAGGACGGTGGTTAAGCTATGGCTACACCTTC

abundance: NA
j_gene: TRBJ1-2
d_gene: NA
v_gene: TRBV6-1
CDR3aa: CASSPEANYGYTF
CDR3nt: TGTGCCAGCAGCCCGGAGGCTAACTATGGCTACACCTTC

abundance: NA
j_gene: TRBJ2-3
d_gene: NA
v_gene: TRBV10-3
CDR3aa: CAFSGTDTQYF
CDR3nt: TGTGCCTTCTCGGGAACAGATACGCAGTATTTT

abundance: NA
j_gene: TRBJ2-5
d_gene: NA
v_gene: TRBV2
CDR3aa: CASRILHVPGETQYF
CDR3nt: TGTGCCAGCAGGATCCTACACGTCCCAGGGGAGACCCAGTACTTC

abundance: NA
j_gene: TRBJ2-5
d_gene: NA
v_gene: TRBV9
CDR3aa: CASSRGQETQYF
CDR3nt: TGTGCCAGCAGTCGGGGCCAAGAGACCCAGTACTTC

abundance: NA
j_gene: TRBJ1-2
d_gene: TRBD1
v_gene: TRBV11-1
CDR3aa: CASSKIPGTARGYTF
CDR3nt: TGTGCCAGCAGCAAAATACCCGGGACAGCGCGTGGCTACACCTTC

abundance: NA
j_gene: TRBJ1-2
d_gene: TRBD1
v_gene: TRBV10-3
CDR3aa: CAISESNGQGARGYGYTF
CDR3nt: TGTGCCATCAGTGAGTCTAATGGACAGGGGGCGCGAGGCTATGGCTACACCTTC

abundance: NA
j_gene: TRBJ1-2
d_gene: NA
v_gene: TRBV7-9
CDR3aa: CASSLGYGGNYGYTF
CDR3nt: TGTGCCAGCAGCTTAGGGTACGGCGGGAACTATGGCTACACCTTC

abundance: NA
j_gene: TRBJ2-7
d_gene: NA
v_gene: TRBV11-2
CDR3aa: CASSFNRPPYSYEQYF
CDR3nt: TGTGCCAGCAGCTTCAACAGGCCCCCTTACTCCTACGAGCAGTACTTC

abundance: NA
j_gene: TRBJ1-1
d_gene: NA
v_gene: TRBV25-1
CDR3aa: CASSESIGAESEAFF
CDR3nt: TGTGCCAGCAGTGAATCGATAGGGGCGGAAAGTGAAGCTTTCTTT

abundance: NA
j_gene: TRBJ1-1
d_gene: NA
v_gene: TRBV6-5
CDR3aa: CASSIYQGRTEAFF
CDR3nt: TGTGCCAGCAGTATCTACCAGGGGCGAACTGAAGCTTTCTTT

abundance: NA
j_gene: TRBJ2-7
d_gene: TRBD1
v_gene: TRBV28
CDR3aa: CASSRHGGTGGWQYF
CDR3nt: TGTGCCAGCAGCCGTCATGGGGGGACAGGGGGCTGGCAGTACTTC

abundance: NA
j_gene: TRBJ2-3
d_gene: TRBD1
v_gene: TRBV5-6
CDR3aa: CASSSGTVGYTQYF
CDR3nt: TGTGCCAGCAGCTCCGGGACAGTGGGTTATACGCAGTATTTT

abundance: NA
j_gene: TRBJ2-3
d_gene: NA
v_gene: TRBV4-1
CDR3aa: CASSRKSYSGSSTDTQYF
CDR3nt: TGCGCCAGCAGCCGGAAGAGTTATAGCGGTTCTAGCACAGATACGCAGTATTTT

abundance: NA
j_gene: TRBJ2-7
d_gene: TRBD1
v_gene: TRBV6-5
CDR3aa: CASSYAGTGGYEQYF
CDR3nt: TGTGCCAGCAGTTACGCCGGGACAGGGGGCTACGAGCAGTACTTC

abundance: NA
j_gene: TRBJ1-2
d_gene: NA
v_gene: TRBV14
CDR3aa: CASSQTRTAYGYTF
CDR3nt: TGTGCCAGCAGCCAAACGAGGACAGCTTATGGCTACACCTTC